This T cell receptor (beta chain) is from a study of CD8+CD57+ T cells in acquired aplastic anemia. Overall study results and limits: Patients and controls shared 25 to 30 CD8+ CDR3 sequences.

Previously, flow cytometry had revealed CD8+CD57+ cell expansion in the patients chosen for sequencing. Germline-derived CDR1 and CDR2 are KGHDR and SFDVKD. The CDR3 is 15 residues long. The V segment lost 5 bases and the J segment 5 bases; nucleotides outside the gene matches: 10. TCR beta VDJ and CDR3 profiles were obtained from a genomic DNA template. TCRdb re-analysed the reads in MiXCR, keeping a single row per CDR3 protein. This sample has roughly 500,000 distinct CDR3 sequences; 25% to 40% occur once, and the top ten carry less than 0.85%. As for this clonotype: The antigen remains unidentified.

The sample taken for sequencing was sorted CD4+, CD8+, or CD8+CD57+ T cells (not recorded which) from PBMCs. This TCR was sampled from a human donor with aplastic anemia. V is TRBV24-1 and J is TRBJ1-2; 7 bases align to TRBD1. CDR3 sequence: CATSARERTGYGYTF. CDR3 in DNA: TGTGCCACCAGTGCTAGAGAGCGGACAGGTTATGGCTACACCTTC.